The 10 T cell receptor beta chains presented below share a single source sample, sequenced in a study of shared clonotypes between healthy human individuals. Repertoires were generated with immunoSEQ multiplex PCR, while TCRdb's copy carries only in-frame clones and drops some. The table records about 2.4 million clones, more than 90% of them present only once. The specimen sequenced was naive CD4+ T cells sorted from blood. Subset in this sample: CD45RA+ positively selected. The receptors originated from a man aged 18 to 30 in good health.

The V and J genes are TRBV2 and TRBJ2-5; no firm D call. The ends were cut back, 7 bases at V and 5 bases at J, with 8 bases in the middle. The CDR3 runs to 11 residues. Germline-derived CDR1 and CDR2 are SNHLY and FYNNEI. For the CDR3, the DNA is TGTGCCAGCATAATTTTCGAGACCCAGTACTTC. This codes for CASIIFETQYF. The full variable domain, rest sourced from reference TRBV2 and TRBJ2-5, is EPEVTQTPSHQVTQMGQEVILRCVPISNHLYFYWYRQILGQKVEFLVSFYNNEISEKSEIFDDQFSVERPDGSNFTLKIRSTKLEDSAMYFCASIIFETQYFGPGTRLLVL.

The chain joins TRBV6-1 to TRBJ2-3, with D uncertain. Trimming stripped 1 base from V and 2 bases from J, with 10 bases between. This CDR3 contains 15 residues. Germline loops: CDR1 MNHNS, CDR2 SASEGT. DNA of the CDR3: TGTGCCAGCAGTGAAGGGGCCACCTTCACAGATACGCAGTATTTT. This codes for CASSEGATFTDTQYF.

Here the CDR3 reads CASSEEGGRGEQFF. Here the CDR3 DNA reads TGTGCCAGCAGTGAAGAGGGTGGAAGGGGTGAGCAGTTCTTC. V usage is TRBV6-1 and J usage is TRBJ2-1, with a possible D match to TRBD1 (5 bases). Germline V gene data show CDR1 as MNHNS and CDR2 as SASEGT. Trimming removed 1 base at V and 9 bases at J, with 13 bases between. This CDR3 contains 14 residues.

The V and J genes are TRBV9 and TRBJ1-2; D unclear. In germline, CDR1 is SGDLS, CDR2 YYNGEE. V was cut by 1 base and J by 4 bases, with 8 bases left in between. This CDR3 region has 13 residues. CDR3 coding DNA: TGTGCCAGCAGCGTAACCCCATCCTATGGCTACACCTTC. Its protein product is CASSVTPSYGYTF.

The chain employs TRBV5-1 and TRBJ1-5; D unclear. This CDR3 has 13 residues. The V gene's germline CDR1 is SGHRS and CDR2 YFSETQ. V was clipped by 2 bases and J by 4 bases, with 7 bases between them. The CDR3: CASSFDTNQPQHF. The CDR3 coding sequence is TGCGCCAGCAGCTTTGACACTAATCAGCCCCAGCATTTT.

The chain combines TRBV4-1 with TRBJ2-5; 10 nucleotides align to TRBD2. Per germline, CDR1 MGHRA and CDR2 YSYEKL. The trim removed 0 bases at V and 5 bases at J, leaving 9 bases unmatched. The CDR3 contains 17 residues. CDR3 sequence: CASSQEKGLAGVETQYF. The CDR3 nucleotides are TGCGCCAGCAGCCAAGAAAAGGGTCTAGCGGGGGTGGAGACCCAGTACTTC.

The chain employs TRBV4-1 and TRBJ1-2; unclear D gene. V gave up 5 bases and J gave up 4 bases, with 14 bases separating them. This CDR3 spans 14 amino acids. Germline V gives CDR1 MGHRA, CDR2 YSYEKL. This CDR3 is CASSGAPRFYGYTF. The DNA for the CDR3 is TGCGCCAGCAGCGGAGCACCAAGGTTCTATGGCTACACCTTC.

CDR3 nucleotides: TGTGCCAGCAGCTTACGACGGGGGGTGGATGAGCAGTTCTTC. Its translation is CASSLRRGVDEQFF. The V and J genes are TRBV11-2 and TRBJ2-1; 7 bases match TRBD2. V was pared by 2 bases and J by 8 bases, with 6 bases of the junction left unmatched. The CDR3 sequence is 14 residues long. In germline, CDR1 is SGHAT, CDR2 FQNNGV. The full variable domain, completed using reference TRBV11-2 and TRBJ2-1, is EAGVAQSPRYKIIEKRQSVAFWCNPISGHATLYWYQQILGQGPKLLIQFQNNGVVDDSQLPKDRFSAERLKGVDSTLKIQPAKLEDSAVYLCASSLRRGVDEQFFGPGTRLTVL.

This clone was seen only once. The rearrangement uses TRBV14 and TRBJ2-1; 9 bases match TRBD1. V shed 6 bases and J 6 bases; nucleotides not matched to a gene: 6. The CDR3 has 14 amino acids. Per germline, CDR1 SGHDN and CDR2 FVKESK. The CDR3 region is CASRETGGGNEQFF. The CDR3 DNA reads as TGTGCCAGCAGGGAAACAGGGGGCGGCAATGAGCAGTTCTTC.

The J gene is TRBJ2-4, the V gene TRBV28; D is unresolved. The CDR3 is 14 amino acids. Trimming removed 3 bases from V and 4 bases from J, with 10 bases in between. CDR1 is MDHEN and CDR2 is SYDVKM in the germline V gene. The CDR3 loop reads CASSFALQKNIQYF. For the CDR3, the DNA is TGTGCCAGCAGTTTTGCCTTGCAGAAAAACATTCAGTACTTC. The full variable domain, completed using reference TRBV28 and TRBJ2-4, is DVKVTQSSRYLVKRTGEKVFLECVQDMDHENMFWYRQDPGLGLRLIYFSYDVKMKEKGDIPEGYSVSREKKERFSLILESASTNQTSMYLCASSFALQKNIQYFGAGTRLSVL.